The source of this T cell receptor beta chain is a study of cytomegalovirus exposure and HLA in healthy donors. Notes on the study in general: In a later analysis, most CMV-associated TCR beta chains appeared HLA-restricted. Follow-up analysis seemed to connect common viral pathogens with several of the most significant clusters identified. Cytomegalovirus status was reportedly diagnosed by the classifier with high specificity and sensitivity. Within an earlier analysis, most TCR beta V segments proved productive either about 87% or about 30% of the time.

CDR1 is MNHNS and CDR2 is SASEGT in the germline V gene. Trimming stripped 5 bases from V and 6 bases from J, with 14 bases between. The CDR3 has 13 residues. The PCR used 60 Vbeta and 13 Jbeta primers. Sequencing used immunoSEQ multiplex PCR; TCRdb keeps in-frame clones, though not all of them. The table includes around 99,000 clones, 80% to 85% detected once. This clone was detected once. Its antigen is undetermined. This clonotype was sampled from a woman in her twenties or thirties in good health and CMV-seronegative. Material for sequencing was PBMCs. V gene TRBV6-1 combines with J gene TRBJ2-7; perhaps TRBD2 as D (5 bases). Written as DNA, the CDR3 is TGTGCCAGCAGTTATTCGGGATCGGGCGAGCAGTACTTC. This encodes CASSYSGSGEQYF.